Described below is a single TCR beta chain sequence and its context. Its antigen remains unidentified. The data were taken from a study of blood T cells in healthy people across ages. Findings and limits, study-wide: PBMC samples, being unsorted, prevented any conclusive comparison of naive and antigen-experienced cells. Diversity estimates from one million T cells were considered underestimates. Relative to aged donors, long-lived donors carried more naive CD4+ cells and displayed higher diversity.

Primers used in a second PCR of about 7 to 12 cycles were a sample-barcoded 5' primer and a J-beta primer mix. One entry per CDR3 protein, called by TCRdb with MiXCR from the 5' RACE reads. The sample records 1.4 million or so distinct CDR3 sequences, approximately 43% being singletons. This CDR3 contains 14 residues. Losses at the gene ends were 4 bases for V and 6 bases for J; bases not matched to a gene: 5. Germline CDR1 and CDR2: SGHTA and FQGNSA. The V gene is TRBV7-2, the J gene TRBJ2-1, with TRBD2 matching over 8 bases. The sequence was collected from a woman between 18 and 29 years old in good health. Source material: blood. CDR3 coding DNA: TGTGCCAGCAGCTCCGGGAGGGGGGTCAATGAGCAGTTCTTC. Amino acids: CASSSGRGVNEQFF.